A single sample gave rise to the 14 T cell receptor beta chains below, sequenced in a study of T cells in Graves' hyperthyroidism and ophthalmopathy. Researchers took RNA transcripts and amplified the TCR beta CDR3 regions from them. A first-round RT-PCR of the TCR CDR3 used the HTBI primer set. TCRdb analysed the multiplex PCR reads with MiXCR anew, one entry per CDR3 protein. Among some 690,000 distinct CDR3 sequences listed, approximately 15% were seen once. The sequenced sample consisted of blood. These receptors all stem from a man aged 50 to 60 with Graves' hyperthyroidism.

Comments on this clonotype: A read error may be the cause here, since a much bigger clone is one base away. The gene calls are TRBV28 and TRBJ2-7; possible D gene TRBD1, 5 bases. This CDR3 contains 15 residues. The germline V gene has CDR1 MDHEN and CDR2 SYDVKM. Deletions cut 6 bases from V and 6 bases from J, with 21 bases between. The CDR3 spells CASSLRTTSYREQYF. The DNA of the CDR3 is TGTGCCAGCAGCCTTCGGACAACTTCCTATCGCGAGCAGTACTTC.

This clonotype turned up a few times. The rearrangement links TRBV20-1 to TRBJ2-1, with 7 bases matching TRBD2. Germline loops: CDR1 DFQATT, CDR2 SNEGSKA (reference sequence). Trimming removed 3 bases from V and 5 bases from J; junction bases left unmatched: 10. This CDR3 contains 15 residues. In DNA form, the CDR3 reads TGCAGTGCTAGCTCACTAGGACTAGAGGACAATGAGCAGTTCTTC. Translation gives CSASSLGLEDNEQFF.

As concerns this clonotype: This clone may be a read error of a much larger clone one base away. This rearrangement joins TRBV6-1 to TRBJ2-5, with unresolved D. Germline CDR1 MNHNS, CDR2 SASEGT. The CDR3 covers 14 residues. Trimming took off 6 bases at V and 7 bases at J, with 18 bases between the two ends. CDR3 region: CASSAYGLGRTQYF. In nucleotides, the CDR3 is TGTGCCAGCAGCGCTTACGGATTAGGAAGGACCCAGTACTTC.

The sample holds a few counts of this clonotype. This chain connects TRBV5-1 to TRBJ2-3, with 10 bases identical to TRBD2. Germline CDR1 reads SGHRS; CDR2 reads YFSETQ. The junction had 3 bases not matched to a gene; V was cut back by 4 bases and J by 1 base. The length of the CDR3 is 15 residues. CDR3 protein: CASSGTSVRTDTQYF. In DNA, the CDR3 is TGCGCCAGCAGCGGGACTAGCGTTCGCACAGATACGCAGTATTTT.

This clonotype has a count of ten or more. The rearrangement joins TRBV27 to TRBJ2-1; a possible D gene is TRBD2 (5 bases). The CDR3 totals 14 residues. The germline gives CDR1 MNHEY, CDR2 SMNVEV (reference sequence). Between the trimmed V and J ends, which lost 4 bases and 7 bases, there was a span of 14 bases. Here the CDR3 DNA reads TGTGCCAGCAGTTCTGGGTGGACTGCTAATGAGCAGTTCTTC. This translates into CASSSGWTANEQFF.

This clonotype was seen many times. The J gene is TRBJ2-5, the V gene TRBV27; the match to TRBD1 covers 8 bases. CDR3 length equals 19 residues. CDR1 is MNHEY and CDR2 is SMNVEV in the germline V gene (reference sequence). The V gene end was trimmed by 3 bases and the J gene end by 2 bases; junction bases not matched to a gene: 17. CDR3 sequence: CASSLSWAGGVGGQETQYF. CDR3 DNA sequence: TGTGCCAGCAGTTTGAGTTGGGCAGGGGGCGTAGGGGGGCAAGAGACCCAGTACTTC.

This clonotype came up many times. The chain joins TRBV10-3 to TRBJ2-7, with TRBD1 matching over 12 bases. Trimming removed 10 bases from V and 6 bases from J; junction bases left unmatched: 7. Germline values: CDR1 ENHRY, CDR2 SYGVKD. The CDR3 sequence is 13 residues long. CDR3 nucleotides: TGTGCCACCTTTGGGACAGGGGGCCGCGAGCAGTACTTC. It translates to CATFGTGGREQYF.

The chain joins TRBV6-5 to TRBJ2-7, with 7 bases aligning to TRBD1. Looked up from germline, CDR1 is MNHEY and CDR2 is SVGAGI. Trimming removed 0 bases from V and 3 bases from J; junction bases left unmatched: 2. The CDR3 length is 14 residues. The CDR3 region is CASSYSTGNYEQYF. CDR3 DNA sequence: TGTGCCAGCAGTTACTCGACAGGGAACTACGAGCAGTACTTC.

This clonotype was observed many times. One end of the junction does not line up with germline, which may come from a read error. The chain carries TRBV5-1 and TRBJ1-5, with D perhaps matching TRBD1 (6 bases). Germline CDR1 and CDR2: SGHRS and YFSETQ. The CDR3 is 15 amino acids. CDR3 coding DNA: TGTGCCAGCAGCTTAGGGGGGGCTAGCAATCAGCCCCAGCATTTT. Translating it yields CASSLGGASNQPQHF. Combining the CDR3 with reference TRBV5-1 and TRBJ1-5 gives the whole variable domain KAGVTQTPRYLIKTRGQQVTLSCSPISGHRSVSWYQQTPGQGLQFLFEYFSETQRNKGNFPGRFSGRQFSNSRSEMNVSTLELGDSALYLCASSLGGASNQPQHFGDGTRLSIL.

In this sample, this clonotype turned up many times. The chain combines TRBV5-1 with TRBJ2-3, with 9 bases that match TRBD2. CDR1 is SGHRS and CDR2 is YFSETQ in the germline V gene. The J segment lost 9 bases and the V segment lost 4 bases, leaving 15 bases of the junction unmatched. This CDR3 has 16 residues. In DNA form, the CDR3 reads TGCGCCAGCAGCCCCACTAGCGGGCCCGCAGGGGGGACGCAGTATTTT. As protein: CASSPTSGPAGGTQYF.

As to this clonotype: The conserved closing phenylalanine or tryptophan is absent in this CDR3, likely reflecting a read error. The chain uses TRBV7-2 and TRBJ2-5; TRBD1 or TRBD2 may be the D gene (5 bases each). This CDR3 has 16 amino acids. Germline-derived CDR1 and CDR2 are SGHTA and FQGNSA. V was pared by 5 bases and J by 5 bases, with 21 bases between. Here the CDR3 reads CASSDSLRDHKETQYL. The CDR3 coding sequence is TGTGCCAGCAGCGACTCCCTCCGGGACCACAAGGAGACCCAGTACCTC.

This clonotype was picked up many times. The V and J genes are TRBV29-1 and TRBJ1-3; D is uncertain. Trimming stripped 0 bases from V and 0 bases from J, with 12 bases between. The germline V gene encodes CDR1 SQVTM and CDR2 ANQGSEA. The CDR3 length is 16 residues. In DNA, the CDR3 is TGCAGCGTTGAAGATACGGGCAGTTACTCTGGAAACACCATATATTTT. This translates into CSVEDTGSYSGNTIYF.

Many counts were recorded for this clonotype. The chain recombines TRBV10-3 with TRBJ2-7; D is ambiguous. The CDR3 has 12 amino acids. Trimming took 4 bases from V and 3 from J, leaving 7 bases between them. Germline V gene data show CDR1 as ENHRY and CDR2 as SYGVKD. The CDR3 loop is CAISGVSYEQYF. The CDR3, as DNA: TGTGCCATCAGTGGGGTCAGCTACGAGCAGTACTTC.

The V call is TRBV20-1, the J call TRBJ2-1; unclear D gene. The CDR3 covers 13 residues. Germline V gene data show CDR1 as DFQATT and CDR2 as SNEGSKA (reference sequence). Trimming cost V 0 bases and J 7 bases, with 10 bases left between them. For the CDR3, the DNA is TGCAGTGCTAGAGATAGTAAGAGGAATGAGCAGTTCTTC. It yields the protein CSARDSKRNEQFF.